These 8 T cell receptor beta chains originate from one sample sequenced in a study of shared clonotypes between healthy human individuals. Generated by immunoSEQ multiplex PCR, the TCRdb table keeps only in-frame clones and is missing some. The sample has about 1 million clones, about 76% seen once. Sequencing was carried out using memory CD4+ T cells sorted from blood. Subset denoted: CD45RA-negative fraction. These receptors all come from a man between 18 and 35 years old in good health.

V gene TRBV18 combines with J gene TRBJ2-5; D tentatively reads TRBD1 or TRBD2 (5 bases each). Germline lookup yields CDR1 KGHSH and CDR2 LQKENI. The length of the CDR3 is 15 residues. Trimming removed 4 bases at V and 4 bases at J, with 16 bases between. This chain's CDR3 is CASSLSLRGGETQYF. In DNA, the CDR3 is TGTGCCAGCTCACTCTCCCTTCGGGGCGGAGAGACCCAGTACTTC.

This CDR3 reads CASSQHTGLTGGSYTF. The CDR3 nucleotides are TGCGCCAGCAGCCAGCATACAGGGTTAACGGGTGGGAGTTACACCTTC. This chain connects TRBV4-3 to TRBJ1-2; D is possibly TRBD1 (6 bases). CDR3 size: 16 residues. Trimming shortened V by 3 bases and J by 11 bases, and 25 bases separated the two germline ends. CDR1 and CDR2 (germline): LGHNA, YSLEER.

As DNA, the CDR3 is TGCGCCAGCAGCGCGGGAGGGGACACAGATACGCAGTATTTT. It yields the protein CASSAGGDTDTQYF. The rearrangement joins TRBV4-3 to TRBJ2-3, with TRBD2 matching 9 bases. Germline values: CDR1 LGHNA, CDR2 YSLEER. There are 14 residues in the CDR3. J lost 2 bases, V lost 5 bases, and 2 bases had no gene match.

The genes are TRBV6-1 and TRBJ2-1; 7 nucleotides agree with TRBD2. The V segment lost 7 bases and the J segment 7 bases; nucleotides outside the gene matches: 10. Germline CDR1 is MNHNS and CDR2 is SASEGT. This CDR3 spans 14 amino acids. Here the CDR3 reads CASTMGGNSNEQFF. The CDR3 nucleotides read TGTGCCAGCACCATGGGAGGGAATAGTAATGAGCAGTTCTTC.

The CDR3 DNA reads TGTGCCAGCAGCTCGGCTGGGACCGCGAACACCGGGGAGCTGTTTTTT. It is translated as CASSSAGTANTGELFF. This sequence joins TRBV5-4 and TRBJ2-2, with D perhaps assigned TRBD1 or TRBD2 (5 bases each). This CDR3 spans 16 amino acids. V shed 3 bases and J shed 0 bases, with 12 bases lying between them. CDR1 and CDR2 (germline): SGHNT, YYREEE (reference sequence).

This clone was found once. The V and J genes are TRBV30 and TRBJ2-4; no clear D gene. The CDR3 consists of 12 residues. Trimming removed 6 bases from V and 5 bases from J, with 11 bases in between. Germline V gene lookup returns CDR1 GTSNPN and CDR2 SVGIG (reference sequence). The CDR3 region has the DNA TGTGCCTGTGGTCCGGACCAAAACATTCAGTACTTC. The encoded protein is CACGPDQNIQYF. Combining the CDR3 with reference TRBV30 and TRBJ2-4 gives the whole variable domain SQTIHQWPATLVQPVGSPLSLECTVEGTSNPNLYWYRQAAGRGLQLLFYSVGIGQISSEVPQNLSASRPQDRQFILSSKKLLLSDSGFYLCACGPDQNIQYFGAGTRLSVL.

J is TRBJ2-1 and V is TRBV27; 11 bases fit TRBD2. Germline trimming cut 3 bases from V and 8 bases from J; bases unmatched to any gene: 6. Per the germline V gene, CDR1 is MNHEY and CDR2 is SMNVEV (reference sequence). CDR3 length equals 15 residues. The CDR3 region has the DNA TGTGCCAGCAGTTTCTCGACTAGCGGGATCGATGAGCAGTTCTTC. Its translation: CASSFSTSGIDEQFF.

This chain links TRBV5-1 with TRBJ2-5; D ambiguous. Trimming removed 4 bases from V and 0 bases from J, with 4 bases in between. The germline CDR1 and CDR2 sequences are SGHRS and YFSETQ. This CDR3 region has 12 residues. CDR3 nucleotide sequence: TGCGCCAGCAGCCAGAACCAAGAGACCCAGTACTTC. Amino acids: CASSQNQETQYF.